This T cell receptor (beta chain) was identified during a study of control samples from healthy donors and cancer patients. TCRdb's copy holds only in-frame clones and misses some; the assay was immunoSEQ multiplex PCR. The data show under 150,000 clones, 85% to 90% seen once. Germline V gene sequence: CDR1 WNHNN, CDR2 SYGVQD (reference sequence). CDR3 size: 15 residues. The V and J ends lost 2 bases and 3 bases, in that order; junction bases with no gene match: 5. Sequences were obtained from PBMCs. This clonotype was sampled from a man aged 45-65 years with head and neck cancer. The rearrangement uses TRBV10-1 and TRBJ1-1, with 8 bases fitting TRBD1. The CDR3 reads CASSERQGADTEAFF. CDR3 bases: TGCGCCAGCAGTGAGCGCCAGGGGGCGGACACTGAAGCTTTCTTT.